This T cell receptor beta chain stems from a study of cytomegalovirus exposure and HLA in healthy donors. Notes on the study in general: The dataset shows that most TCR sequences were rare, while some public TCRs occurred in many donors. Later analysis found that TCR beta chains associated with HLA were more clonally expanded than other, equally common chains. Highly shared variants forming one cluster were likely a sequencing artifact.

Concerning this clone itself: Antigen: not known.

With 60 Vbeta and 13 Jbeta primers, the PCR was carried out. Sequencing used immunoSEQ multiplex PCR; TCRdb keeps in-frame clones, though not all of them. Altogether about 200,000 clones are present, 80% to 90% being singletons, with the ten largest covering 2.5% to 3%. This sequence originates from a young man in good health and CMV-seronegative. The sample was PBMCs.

In DNA, the CDR3 is TGTGCCAGCAGCCAGGGACTTTCCGAAGCTTTCTTT. It codes for CASSQGLSEAFF. V usage is TRBV7-9 and J usage is TRBJ1-1, with D perhaps TRBD1 (5 bases). Trimming removed 5 bases from V and 8 bases from J, with 12 bases in between. Per germline, CDR1 SEHNR and CDR2 FQNEAQ (reference sequence). The CDR3 consists of 12 residues. Together with reference TRBV7-9 and TRBJ1-1, the CDR3 gives the full variable domain: DTGVSQNPRHKITKRGQNVTFRCDPISEHNRLYWYRQTLGQGPEFLTYFQNEAQLEKSRLLSDRFSAERPKGSFSTLEIQRTEQGDSAMYLCASSQGLSEAFFGQGTRLTVV.